This T cell receptor beta chain was retrieved from a study of control samples from healthy donors and cancer patients. Measured with immunoSEQ multiplex PCR; TCRdb has only the in-frame clones, and not every one. The sample contains around 80,000 clones, 70% to 90% of which appear only once. The ends were cut back, 2 bases at V and 4 bases at J, with 15 bases in the middle. Germline V CDR1 and CDR2: MNHNS, SASEGT. The CDR3 extends over 15 amino acids. This receptor was taken from a woman aged 45 to 65 in good health. This chain connects TRBV6-1 to TRBJ2-7; D uncertain. Sequencing was performed on blood. The CDR3 coding sequence is TGTGCCAGCAGTGAATCGGGTTCCGAATTTTACGAGCAGTACTTC. Encoded protein: CASSESGSEFYEQYF.